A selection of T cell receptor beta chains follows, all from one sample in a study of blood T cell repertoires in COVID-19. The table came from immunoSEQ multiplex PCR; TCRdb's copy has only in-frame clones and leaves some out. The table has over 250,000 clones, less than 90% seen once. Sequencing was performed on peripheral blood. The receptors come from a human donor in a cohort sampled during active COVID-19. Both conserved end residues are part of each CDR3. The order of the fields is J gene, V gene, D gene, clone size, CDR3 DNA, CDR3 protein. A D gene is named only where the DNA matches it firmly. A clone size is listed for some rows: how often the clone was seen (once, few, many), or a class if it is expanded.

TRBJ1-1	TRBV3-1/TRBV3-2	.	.	TGTGCCAGCAGCCAAGGAGGCGCCAACACTGAAGCTTTCTTT	CASSQGGANTEAFF
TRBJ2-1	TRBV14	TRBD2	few	TGTGCCAGCAGCCCACTAGCGGGAGTTGGTGAGCAGTTCTTC	CASSPLAGVGEQFF
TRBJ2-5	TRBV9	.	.	TGTGCCAGCAGCGTAAACACTTGGACTCCCCAAGAGACCCAGTACTTC	CASSVNTWTPQETQYF
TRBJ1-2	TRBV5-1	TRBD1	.	TGCGCCAGCAGCGCCGAGGGGGCTGGAGGCTACACCTTC	CASSAEGAGGYTF
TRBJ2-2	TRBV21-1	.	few	TGTGCCAGCAGCAAAGTTTTCGTTACGGCAGGCAGAAACACCGGGGAGCTGTTTTTT	CASSKVFVTAGRNTGELFF
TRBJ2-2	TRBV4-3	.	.	TGCGCCAGCAGCCAAGATTATCGCACCGGGGAGCTGTTTTTT	CASSQDYRTGELFF
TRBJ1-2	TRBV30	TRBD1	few	TGTGCCTGGAGTGTACAGGGGACCTATGGCTACACCTTC	CAWSVQGTYGYTF
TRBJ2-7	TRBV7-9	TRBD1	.	TGTGCCAGCAGCTCAACGTTGGGACAGGGGGCCTACGAGCAGTACTTC	CASSSTLGQGAYEQYF
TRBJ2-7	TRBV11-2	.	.	TGTGCCAGCAGTCCTCAACTAGGGTCCTACGAGCAGTACTTC	CASSPQLGSYEQYF
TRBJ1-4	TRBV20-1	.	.	TGCAGTGCTAGAAGGAGGGGACTGTTTTTT	CSARRRGLFF
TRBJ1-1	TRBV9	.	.	TGTGCCAGCAGCCACCGGACGGGGGGCACTGAAGCTTTCTTT	CASSHRTGGTEAFF
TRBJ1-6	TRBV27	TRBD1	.	TGTGCCAGCAACTTCGCCGGGACAGCGAATTCACCCCTCCACTTT	CASNFAGTANSPLHF
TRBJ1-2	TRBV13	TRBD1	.	TGTGCCAGCAGCCGGACAGGGAACTATGGCTACACCTTC	CASSRTGNYGYTF
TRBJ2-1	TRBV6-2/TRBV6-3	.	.	TGTGCCAGCAGTTACTCAACTACCTATAGCTCCTACAATGAGCAGTTCTTC	CASSYSTTYSSYNEQFF
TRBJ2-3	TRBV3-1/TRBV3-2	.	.	TGTGCCAGCAGCCACAGTGGTGGGCAGTATTTT	CASSHSGGQYF
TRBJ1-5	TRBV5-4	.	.	TGTGCCAGCAGCGTCGGGGGTGGCAGCAATCAGCCCCAGCATTTT	CASSVGGGSNQPQHF
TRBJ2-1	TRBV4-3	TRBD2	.	TGCGCCAGCAGCCAAGAACCTGGGACTAGCGGGTCCAATGAGCAGTTCTTC	CASSQEPGTSGSNEQFF
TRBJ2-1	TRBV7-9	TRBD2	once	TGTGCCAGCAGCACTAAACTAGCGGGAGGGTACAATGAGCAGTTCTTC	CASSTKLAGGYNEQFF
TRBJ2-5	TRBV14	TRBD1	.	TGTGCCAGCAGCCCGGGACAGGGCCACGAGACCCAGTACTTC	CASSPGQGHETQYF
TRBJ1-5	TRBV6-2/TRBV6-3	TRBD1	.	TGTGCCAGCAGCTGGACAGGGTCGAGACAGCCCCAGCATTTT	CASSWTGSRQPQHF
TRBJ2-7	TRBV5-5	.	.	TGTGCCAGCAGCTTGGAGATTCGAGTCAACTCCTACGAGCAGTACTTC	CASSLEIRVNSYEQYF
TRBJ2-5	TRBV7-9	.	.	TGTGCCAGCGGCCTCCGGGTAGAGACCCAGTACTTC	CASGLRVETQYF
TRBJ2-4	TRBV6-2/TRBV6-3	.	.	TGTGCCAGCAGTTACTCGGACATGGCCAAAAACATTCAGTACTTC	CASSYSDMAKNIQYF
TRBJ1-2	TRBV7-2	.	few	TGTGCCAGCAGCTACCCCGGTCGCGGGGCAGGATTTGGCTACACCTTC	CASSYPGRGAGFGYTF
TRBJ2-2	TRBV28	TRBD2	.	TGTGCCAGCATCCCTGGGGAGGTCGTAGCGGGAGGAAACACCGGGGAGCTGTTTTTT	CASIPGEVVAGGNTGELFF
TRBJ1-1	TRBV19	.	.	TGTGCCAGTGGGCAGGGAGGAGGCACTGAAGCTTTCTTT	CASGQGGGTEAFF
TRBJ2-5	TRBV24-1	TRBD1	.	TGTGCCACCAGTGATCCAGGACAGGGGGCCGGGGAGACCCAGTACTTC	CATSDPGQGAGETQYF
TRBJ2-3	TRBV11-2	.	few	TGTGCCAGCAGCCTCGGACAGCAGATTTATAATACGCAGTATTTT	CASSLGQQIYNTQYF
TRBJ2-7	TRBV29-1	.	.	TGCAGCGTCACAGGGAAGGGAACGGTCAAGCAGTACTTC	CSVTGKGTVKQYF
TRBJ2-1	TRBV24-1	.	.	TGTGCCACCGGAACTAACAATGAGCAGTTCTTC	CATGTNNEQFF
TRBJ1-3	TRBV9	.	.	TGTGCCAGCAGCGCCCTACAGGGTACTGGAAACACCATATATTTT	CASSALQGTGNTIYF
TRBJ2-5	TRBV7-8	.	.	TGTGCCAGCAGTCCCGACGGGGGCGGGAGAGAGACCCAGTACTTC	CASSPDGGGRETQYF
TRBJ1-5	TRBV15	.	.	TGTGCCACCAGCAGAGAACGGTCTGTTCAGCCCCAGCATTTT	CATSRERSVQPQHF
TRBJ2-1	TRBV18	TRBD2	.	TGTGCCAGCTCACTAGCCGGGACTAGCGGCCTCTACAATGAGCAGTTCTTC	CASSLAGTSGLYNEQFF
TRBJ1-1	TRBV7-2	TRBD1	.	TGTGCCAGCAGCTCGAGACAGGGCAGCACTGAAGCTTTCTTT	CASSSRQGSTEAFF
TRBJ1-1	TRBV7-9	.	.	TGTGCCAGCAGCCCGCGGAGGGGCACTGAAGCTTTCTTT	CASSPRRGTEAFF
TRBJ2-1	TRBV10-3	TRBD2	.	TGTGCCATCAGTGAGGGGGAGGGAAGCTCCTACAATGAGCAGTTCTTC	CAISEGEGSSYNEQFF
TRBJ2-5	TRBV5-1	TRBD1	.	TGCGCCAGCAGCTTGGATCCACGAGGGGGCGCGGGTAAGACCCAGTACTTC	CASSLDPRGGAGKTQYF
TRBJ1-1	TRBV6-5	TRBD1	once	TGTGCCAGCAGTCCTGACAGGGCGCCTTACACTGAAGCTTTCTTT	CASSPDRAPYTEAFF
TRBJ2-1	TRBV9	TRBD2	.	TGTGCCAGCAGCGTAGGGGCGGGAGAGAGCTACAATGAGCAGTTCTTC	CASSVGAGESYNEQFF
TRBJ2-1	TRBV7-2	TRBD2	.	TGTGCCAGCAGCCCCCGAGGGAGCGGGGGCTACAATGAGCAGTTCTTC	CASSPRGSGGYNEQFF
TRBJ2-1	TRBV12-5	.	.	TGTGCTAGTGGTTGGGGACTTGGCGAGCAGTTCTTC	CASGWGLGEQFF
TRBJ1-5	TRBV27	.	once	TGTGCCAGCAGCTCGACTAGACAGCCCCAGCATTTT	CASSSTRQPQHF
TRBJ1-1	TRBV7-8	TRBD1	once	TGTGCCAGCAGCCCGGACAGGGGTAAAGCTTTCTTT	CASSPDRGKAFF
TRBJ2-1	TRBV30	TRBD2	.	TGTGCCTGGAGTGCGACTAGCGGGAGGAATGCTGAGCAGTTCTTC	CAWSATSGRNAEQFF
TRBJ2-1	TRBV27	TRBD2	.	TGTGCCAGCAGTTTTGGCGGGAGAATCGATGAGCAGTTCTTC	CASSFGGRIDEQFF
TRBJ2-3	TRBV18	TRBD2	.	TGTGCCAGCTCACCACAAAGCGGGAGTAGGTCAGATACGCAGTATTTT	CASSPQSGSRSDTQYF
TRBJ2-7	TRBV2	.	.	TGTGCCAGCAGGATGACTTACTACGAGCAGTACTTC	CASRMTYYEQYF
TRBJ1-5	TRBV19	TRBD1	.	TGTGCCAGTAGTATTCGGACAGGTGGGGGCTGGGGGACCCAGCATTTT	CASSIRTGGGWGTQHF
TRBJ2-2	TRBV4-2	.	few	TGTGCCAGCAGCCAAGATCGAGGATCAACCGGGGAGCTGTTTTTT	CASSQDRGSTGELFF
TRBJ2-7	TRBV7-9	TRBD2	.	TGTGCCAGCAGTTGGACTAGCGGGAGCGAGCAGTACTTC	CASSWTSGSEQYF
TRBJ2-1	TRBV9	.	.	TGTGCCAGCAGGGGCAGCGGTATTCGAAACAATGAGCAGTTCTTC	CASRGSGIRNNEQFF